The 10 T cell receptor beta chains given below trace back to one sample, sequenced in a study of shared clonotypes between healthy human individuals (TCRdb year 2020). Library preparation was by the immunoSEQ multiplex PCR assay. In TCRdb, the immuneACCESS table is reduced to in-frame sequences with V and J assigned. These tables do not hold every clone; where another copy was compared, an unresolved V gene accounts for under half, and the others remain unexplained. The sample contains approximately 2.3 million clones, approximately 93% of them found a single time. The ten most abundant clones make up 0.3% to 0.4% of the sample. Sequencing was performed on naive CD4+ T cells from PBMCs. This specimen's cell subset or site label, interpreted: CD45RA+ positively selected. These receptors originate from a man aged 18-30 years in good health. Some clones in this sample may be carry-over from other donors' samples.

This sequence joins TRBV7-9 and TRBJ2-3; D unresolved. Trimming took off 7 bases at V and 3 bases at J, with 14 bases between the two ends. The CDR3 is 14 residues long. CDR1 and CDR2 from the germline V gene are SEHNR and FQNEAQ (reference sequence). CDR3 in amino acids: CASNNPEPTDTQYF. The DNA of the CDR3 is TGTGCCAGCAACAATCCCGAGCCGACAGATACGCAGTATTTT. Complete variable domain (other parts from reference TRBV7-9 and TRBJ2-3): DTGVSQNPRHKITKRGQNVTFRCDPISEHNRLYWYRQTLGQGPEFLTYFQNEAQLEKSRLLSDRFSAERPKGSFSTLEIQRTEQGDSAMYLCASNNPEPTDTQYFGPGTRLTVL.

For this clone: Other DNA sequences within the sample encode an identical CDR3. The chain has TRBV18 and TRBJ2-3; D is unresolved. The CDR3 has 15 amino acids. V was trimmed by 3 bases and J by 0 bases, leaving 10 bases between them. Germline CDR1 is KGHSH and CDR2 is LQKENI. CDR3 coding DNA: TGTGCCAGCTCACCCCGGACGGCTAGCACAGATACGCAGTATTTT. Its protein is CASSPRTASTDTQYF.

The V call is TRBV5-5, the J call TRBJ2-1; 12 positions match TRBD2. Trimming cost V 4 bases and J 3 bases; bases outside gene matches: 14. The CDR3 totals 19 residues. Germline V gene lookup returns CDR1 SGHKS and CDR2 YYEKEE (reference sequence). This chain's CDR3 is CASSLERLAGEVGYNEQFF. The CDR3 bases are TGTGCCAGCAGCCTCGAAAGACTAGCGGGAGAGGTCGGCTACAATGAGCAGTTCTTC.

The genes are TRBV28 and TRBJ2-3, with D hard to call. CDR1 is MDHEN and CDR2 is SYDVKM in the germline V gene. The CDR3 totals 13 residues. Trimming left V 5 bases short and J 2 bases short, with 8 bases between. CDR3 residues: CASSPGFTDTQYF. As DNA, the CDR3 is TGTGCCAGCAGTCCCGGGTTCACAGATACGCAGTATTTT. Based on the CDR3 plus reference TRBV28 and TRBJ2-3, the full variable domain is DVKVTQSSRYLVKRTGEKVFLECVQDMDHENMFWYRQDPGLGLRLIYFSYDVKMKEKGDIPEGYSVSREKKERFSLILESASTNQTSMYLCASSPGFTDTQYFGPGTRLTVL.

The chain carries TRBV4-2 and TRBJ2-1; TRBD2 matches 11 bases. Germline V gives CDR1 LGHNA, CDR2 YNFKEQ. CDR3 length: 16 amino acids. Trimming took 3 bases from V and 3 from J; bases not matched to a gene: 4. The CDR3 sequence is CASSQETSGNYNEQFF. In DNA form, the CDR3 reads TGTGCCAGCAGCCAGGAGACTAGCGGGAACTACAATGAGCAGTTCTTC.

The J gene is TRBJ2-7, the V gene TRBV5-1, with D possibly being TRBD2 (5 bases). Trimming took off 0 bases at V and 5 bases at J, with 9 bases between the two ends. Germline lookup yields CDR1 SGHRS and CDR2 YFSETQ. The CDR3 covers 13 residues. CDR3 amino acids: CASSLGYGDEQYF. CDR3 DNA: TGCGCCAGCAGCTTGGGGTACGGGGACGAGCAGTACTTC.

The chain joins TRBV19 to TRBJ1-2, with unresolved D. CDR1 and CDR2 from the germline V gene are LNHDA and SQIVND (reference sequence). Trimming removed 0 bases at V and 4 bases at J, with 15 bases between. The CDR3 runs 16 residues. The CDR3 nucleotides are TGTGCCAGTAGTATAGATGGAATCGGGCGATCCTATGGCTACACCTTC. Residues: CASSIDGIGRSYGYTF.

The genes are TRBV14 and TRBJ2-3; TRBD1 matches at 8 bases. Trimming at V came to 0 bases and at J to 6 bases, leaving 8 bases not matched to a gene. The CDR3 spans 16 residues. Germline CDR1 is SGHDN and CDR2 is FVKESK. The CDR3 region is CASSQDFRRGRDTQYF. In DNA form, the CDR3 reads TGTGCCAGCAGCCAAGATTTTCGCAGGGGGCGGGATACGCAGTATTTT.

This chain connects TRBV2 to TRBJ2-1, with no clear D. Germline V gene sequence: CDR1 SNHLY, CDR2 FYNNEI. The CDR3 totals 11 residues. V gave up 5 bases and J gave up 7 bases, with 6 bases separating them. CDR3 DNA: TGTGCCAGCAGTCGAATGAATGAGCAGTTCTTC. This encodes CASSRMNEQFF.

This clone was counted a single time. The chain uses TRBV7-9 and TRBJ1-2; 9 positions agree with TRBD1. Per germline, CDR1 SEHNR and CDR2 FQNEAQ (reference sequence). The CDR3 loop spans 13 amino acids. The V gene end was trimmed by 5 bases and the J gene end by 8 bases; junction bases not matched to a gene: 6. The CDR3 sequence: CASSVTGGGGYTF. CDR3 sequence (DNA): TGTGCCAGCAGCGTTACAGGGGGCGGAGGCTACACCTTC.